The 9 T cell receptor beta chains reported below all come from one sample, sequenced in a study of T-cell memory formation after mild COVID-19. TCRdb reprocessed the 5' RACE reads with MiXCR, giving one entry per CDR3 protein. The data contain 180,000 or so distinct CDR3 sequences, 16% of them singletons. What was sequenced was PBMCs or a T cell subset sorted from them (not recorded which). These receptors came from an adult woman who had mild COVID-19 (a few samples of this study predate the infection). Cell type and time point are not known.

CDR3 loop: CAISDQGQGYYGYTF. The CDR3 DNA is TGTGCCATCAGTGATCAGGGACAGGGGTACTATGGCTACACCTTC. The rearrangement links TRBV10-3 to TRBJ1-2, with TRBD1 matching 10 bases. Germline CDR1 and CDR2: ENHRY and SYGVKD. The CDR3 is 15 residues long. J lost 3 bases, V lost 3 bases, and 4 bases had no gene match.

J is TRBJ1-1 and V is TRBV5-1; 7 nucleotides line up with TRBD1. The CDR3 loop spans 12 amino acids. Per the germline V gene, CDR1 is SGHRS and CDR2 is YFSETQ. Germline trimming cut 0 bases from V and 8 bases from J; bases unmatched to any gene: 1. In DNA form, the CDR3 reads TGCGCCAGCAGCTTGGTACAGGGGGAAGCTTTCTTT. Translated: CASSLVQGEAFF.

In this sample, this clonotype turned up a few times. J is TRBJ1-1 and V is TRBV10-3; D is undetermined. The CDR3 is 15 residues long. V was cut by 2 bases and J by 4 bases, with 14 bases left in between. The germline V gene has CDR1 ENHRY and CDR2 SYGVKD. CDR3 coding DNA: TGTGCCATCAGTGAGGGGATCGCGCTTAGCACTGAAGCTTTCTTT. Amino acid sequence: CAISEGIALSTEAFF.

J is TRBJ2-1 and V is TRBV29-1, with 11 bases fitting TRBD2. This CDR3 has 14 residues. With V trimmed by 6 bases and J by 2 bases, 3 bases remained unmatched. CDR1 SQVTM and CDR2 ANQGSEA come from the germline V gene. Here the CDR3 DNA reads TGCAGCGTAGGGACTAGCGGTACCTACAATGAGCAGTTCTTC. Translating gives CSVGTSGTYNEQFF.

V and J are TRBV7-6 and TRBJ1-5; a possible D gene is TRBD1 (6 bases). The CDR3 covers 15 residues. The germline V gene has CDR1 SGHVS and CDR2 FNYEAQ. Trimming removed 2 bases from V and 4 bases from J, with 12 bases in between. CDR3 nucleotide sequence: TGTGCCAGCAGCTTAAGCCCAGGGGCAAATCAGCCCCAGCATTTT. Protein product: CASSLSPGANQPQHF.

This clonotype was counted between two and nine times. This chain uses TRBV4-3 with TRBJ2-5; a weak D match, TRBD2 (6 bases). This CDR3 has 17 amino acids. The germline CDR1 and CDR2 sequences are LGHNA and YSLEER. Between the trimmed V and J ends, which lost 4 bases and 5 bases, there was a span of 23 bases. CDR3 coding DNA: TGCGCCAGCAGCCCCCGTGGGCCCAACTCTGGAGGGGAGACCCAGTACTTC. Protein sequence: CASSPRGPNSGGETQYF.

The chain couples TRBV5-1 to TRBJ2-2; perhaps TRBD2 as D (6 bases). The CDR3 consists of 15 residues. The germline V and J ends were trimmed by 7 bases and 0 bases, with 13 bases remaining between them. Germline CDR1 SGHRS, CDR2 YFSETQ. CDR3 residues: CASALAGPNTGELFF. As DNA, the CDR3 is TGCGCCAGCGCCTTGGCGGGGCCGAACACCGGGGAGCTGTTTTTT.

This clonotype turned up a few times. The chain joins TRBV10-3 to TRBJ2-1; 9 bases align to TRBD2. The CDR3 totals 16 residues. Unmatched junction bases numbered 5, after V lost 0 bases and J lost 5 bases. Germline lookup yields CDR1 ENHRY and CDR2 SYGVKD. CDR3 sequence (DNA): TGTGCCATCAGTGAGTCGAAGGCGGGAGGGCACAATGAGCAGTTCTTC. Amino acids: CAISESKAGGHNEQFF.

V is TRBV19 and J is TRBJ1-6, with D possibly matching TRBD1 (6 bases). The CDR3 totals 15 residues. Germline V gene sequence: CDR1 LNHDA, CDR2 SQIVND (reference sequence). The V end was cut by 3 bases, the J end by 7 bases, with 13 bases between. The CDR3 DNA reads as TGTGCCAGTAGTATCCGGGACATTTTAAATTCACCCCTCCACTTT. Translated, it gives CASSIRDILNSPLHF.